Following are 28 T cell receptor beta chains from one sample sequenced in a study of blood T cell repertoires in COVID-19. Data came from immunoSEQ multiplex PCR; TCRdb stores just in-frame clones and leaves some out. The sample holds hundreds of thousands of clones; roughly 89% are singletons and the top ten take about 16%. Sequenced input: PBMCs or T cells enriched from blood (not recorded which). The receptors come from a man aged 25-40 years who had been exposed to COVID-19.

V usage is TRBV4-3 and J usage is TRBJ1-3; the D is unclear. This CDR3 is 15 amino acids long. Trimming pared 0 bases from V and 3 bases from J, leaving 9 bases between. Germline V gene lookup returns CDR1 LGHNA and CDR2 YSLEER. The CDR3 reads CASSQDRGYGNTIYF. CDR3 in DNA: TGCGCCAGCAGCCAAGACCGGGGATATGGAAACACCATATATTTT.

This chain connects TRBV15 to TRBJ2-3, with 8 positions matching TRBD2. Germline assignment: CDR1 LNHNV and CDR2 YYDKDF (reference sequence). V lost 4 bases to trimming and J lost 4 bases; unmatched junction nucleotides: 10. The length of the CDR3 is 16 residues. The CDR3 is CATSKDGAGGPDTQYF. Written as DNA, the CDR3 is TGTGCCACCAGCAAAGATGGGGCGGGGGGCCCAGATACGCAGTATTTT.

The chain recombines TRBV4-2 with TRBJ2-7, with a tentative D call TRBD1 (5 bases). CDR3 length: 15 amino acids. The V end lost 0 bases, the J end lost 1 base, and 10 bases lay between the germline ends. The germline V gene has CDR1 LGHNA and CDR2 YNFKEQ. CDR3 coding DNA: TGTGCCAGCAGCCAAGATGACAGCCCGTCCTACGAGCAGTACTTC. As protein: CASSQDDSPSYEQYF.

The rearrangement uses TRBV9 and TRBJ2-3; D not resolved. The CDR3 covers 17 residues. Trimming cost V 4 bases and J 0 bases, with 18 bases left between them. Germline-derived CDR1 and CDR2 are SGDLS and YYNGEE. CDR3 in amino acids: CASSPAPTVSSTDTQYF. The CDR3, as DNA: TGTGCCAGCAGCCCCGCTCCAACAGTTTCTAGCACAGATACGCAGTATTTT.

This chain links TRBV7-2 with TRBJ1-2; the D gene is possibly TRBD1 (6 bases). The length of the CDR3 is 13 residues. V lost 3 bases and J lost 8, with 13 bases in between. Germline-derived CDR1 and CDR2 are SGHTA and FQGNSA. As DNA, the CDR3 is TGTGCCAGCAGCTTGTACAGGGATAGCGGCTACACCTTC. Protein sequence: CASSLYRDSGYTF. The variable domain in full, with the rest retrieved from reference TRBV7-2 and TRBJ1-2, is GAGVSQSPSNKVTEKGKDVELRCDPISGHTALYWYRQSLGQGLEFLIYFQGNSAPDKSGLPSDRFSAERTGGSVSTLTIQRTQQEDSAVYLCASSLYRDSGYTFGSGTRLTVV.

This chain connects TRBV2 to TRBJ1-4, with D possibly TRBD1 on 5 matching bases. This CDR3 spans 14 amino acids. Germline V gives CDR1 SNHLY, CDR2 FYNNEI. V lost 3 bases to trimming and J lost 5 bases, with 10 bases between them. The CDR3 region has the DNA TGTGCCAGCAGTGACGGGACTGCGAATGAAAAACTGTTTTTT. Translated, it gives CASSDGTANEKLFF. Full variable domain (remainder filled in from reference TRBV2 and TRBJ1-4): EPEVTQTPSHQVTQMGQEVILRCVPISNHLYFYWYRQILGQKVEFLVSFYNNEISEKSEIFDDQFSVERPDGSNFTLKIRSTKLEDSAMYFCASSDGTANEKLFFGSGTQLSVL.

V gene TRBV19 combines with J gene TRBJ1-2; no clear D gene. The CDR3 has 15 amino acids. V lost 9 bases, J lost 4 bases, and 21 bases lay in between. Germline values: CDR1 LNHDA, CDR2 SQIVND (reference sequence). The DNA for the CDR3 is TGTGCCAGCGCTATGGGCATAGGCCCCTTCTATGGCTACACCTTC. Translation: CASAMGIGPFYGYTF.

The chain is built from TRBV5-1 and TRBJ2-3; D is uncertain. Germline values: CDR1 SGHRS, CDR2 YFSETQ. Trimming stripped 2 bases from V and 0 bases from J, with 13 bases between. The CDR3 spans 16 residues. The CDR3 DNA sequence: TGCGCCAGCAGCTTCGCGGCGGATACTAGCACAGATACGCAGTATTTT. Translation gives CASSFAADTSTDTQYF.

This chain connects TRBV18 to TRBJ2-1; TRBD1 agrees at 8 bases. The CDR3 covers 19 residues. Germline CDR1 is KGHSH and CDR2 is LQKENI. V was pared by 4 bases and J by 1 base, with 15 bases of the junction left unmatched. The CDR3: CASSLASTGVPLSYNEQFF. The CDR3 nucleotides read TGTGCCAGCTCACTAGCATCGACAGGGGTGCCTCTATCCTACAATGAGCAGTTCTTC.

The chain has TRBV27 and TRBJ2-1; possibly TRBD1 for D (6 bases). Deletions cut 7 bases from V and 7 bases from J, with 8 bases between. Germline CDR1 reads MNHEY; CDR2 reads SMNVEV (reference sequence). The CDR3 is made up of 11 amino acids. The CDR3 sequence: CASKGDNEQFF. The CDR3 DNA reads as TGTGCCAGCAAGGGGGATAATGAGCAGTTCTTC.

This rearrangement joins TRBV4-1 to TRBJ1-1; 10 nucleotides align to TRBD1. The ends lost 4 bases at V and 0 bases at J; junction bases unmatched: 2. The CDR3 is made up of 15 amino acids. CDR1 is MGHRA and CDR2 is YSYEKL in the germline V gene. The CDR3 reads CASSPGQGMNTEAFF. Written as DNA, the CDR3 is TGCGCCAGCAGCCCGGGACAGGGGATGAACACTGAAGCTTTCTTT.

The V and J genes are TRBV5-6 and TRBJ2-1; D not resolved. V was clipped by 3 bases and J by 3 bases, with 13 bases between them. This CDR3 is built from 15 residues. The germline CDR1 and CDR2 sequences are SGHDT and YYEEEE. CDR3 loop: CASSSPVGSYNEQFF. CDR3 DNA: TGTGCCAGCAGCTCCCCCGTGGGCAGCTACAATGAGCAGTTCTTC.

This clone was counted between two and nine times. The rearrangement links TRBV14 to TRBJ2-7, with TRBD2 identical over 7 bases. The length of the CDR3 is 15 residues. With V trimmed by 9 bases and J by 3 bases, 14 bases remained unmatched. Germline lookup yields CDR1 SGHDN and CDR2 FVKESK. The CDR3: CARRNWWLADYEQYF. Written as DNA, the CDR3 is TGTGCCAGGAGAAATTGGTGGCTAGCGGACTACGAGCAGTACTTC.

The V gene is TRBV6-1, the J gene TRBJ2-2; tentative D call: TRBD2 (6 bases). The CDR3 runs 14 residues. Germline V gives CDR1 MNHNS, CDR2 SASEGT. The V end lost 0 bases, the J end lost 4 bases, and 6 bases lay between the germline ends. The CDR3 loop is CASSEAGGTGELFF. As DNA, the CDR3 is TGTGCCAGCAGTGAAGCGGGGGGCACCGGGGAGCTGTTTTTT.

The rearrangement links TRBV9 to TRBJ2-5; perhaps TRBD2 as D (5 bases). The germline V gene has CDR1 SGDLS and CDR2 YYNGEE. The CDR3 consists of 15 residues. Trimming pared 0 bases from V and 5 bases from J, leaving 14 bases between. CDR3 coding DNA: TGTGCCAGCAGCGTAGGTCCGGGATCCATGGAGACCCAGTACTTC. It translates to CASSVGPGSMETQYF. The full variable domain, its missing parts supplied by reference TRBV9 and TRBJ2-5, is DSGVTQTPKHLITATGQRVTLRCSPRSGDLSVYWYQQSLDQGLQFLIQYYNGEERAKGNILERFSAQQFPDLHSELNLSSLELGDSALYFCASSVGPGSMETQYFGPGTRLLVL.

This chain joins TRBV6-1 and TRBJ2-3, with 9 bases matching TRBD2. Germline CDR1 reads MNHNS; CDR2 reads SASEGT. The CDR3 loop spans 15 amino acids. The V segment lost 3 bases and the J segment 6 bases; nucleotides outside the gene matches: 7. CDR3 loop: CASSEGRGGHDTQYF. The CDR3 DNA sequence: TGTGCCAGCAGTGAGGGGCGGGGGGGCCACGATACGCAGTATTTT.

The CDR3 sequence is CASRWTTDSSPLHF. CDR3 nucleotide sequence: TGTGCCAGCAGATGGACTACCGACTCGTCACCCCTCCACTTT. This chain uses TRBV25-1 with TRBJ1-6; no reliable D call. V shed 6 bases and J shed 10 bases, with 16 bases lying between them. This CDR3 spans 14 amino acids. Per germline, CDR1 MGHDK and CDR2 SYGVNS.

This clone was seen a single time. V is TRBV4-3 and J is TRBJ1-2; maybe TRBD1 (6 bases). From germline, CDR1 is LGHNA and CDR2 YSLEER. Trimming removed 0 bases from V and 7 bases from J, with 15 bases in between. This CDR3 has 15 residues. For the CDR3, the DNA is TGCGCCAGCAGCCAAGACCGGGACAACTTCTTTGGCTACACCTTC. Its protein is CASSQDRDNFFGYTF.

This clone appeared a single time. V usage is TRBV27 and J usage is TRBJ2-7; TRBD1 matches at 9 bases. This CDR3 region has 14 residues. V lost 5 bases and J lost 2; bases outside the gene matches: 4. CDR1 is MNHEY, CDR2 SMNVEV, per germline (reference sequence). The CDR3 region is CASSLRTGAYEQYF. The CDR3 DNA is TGTGCCAGCAGTCTCCGGACAGGGGCCTACGAGCAGTACTTC.

The rearrangement uses TRBV19 and TRBJ1-6; TRBD1 is a possible D gene (6 bases). The V gene's germline CDR1 is LNHDA and CDR2 SQIVND (reference sequence). The length of the CDR3 is 13 residues. The V and J ends lost 5 bases and 7 bases respectively, with 9 bases between them. The CDR3 nucleotides are TGTGCCAGTAGTCAGGGGAAGAATTCACCCCTCCACTTT. It translates to CASSQGKNSPLHF.

The DNA of the CDR3 is TGTGCCAGCAGCCGCGGACAGGGAGGTGGAACTGAAGCTTTCTTT. Its translation is CASSRGQGGGTEAFF. The chain joins TRBV5-4 to TRBJ1-1; 8 bases line up with TRBD1. Germline V gene sequence: CDR1 SGHNT, CDR2 YYREEE (reference sequence). The CDR3 has 15 amino acids. The trim removed 4 bases at V and 5 bases at J, leaving 10 bases unmatched.

This rearrangement joins TRBV21-1 to TRBJ1-1. TRBV21-1 counts as a pseudogene. This CDR3 region has 16 residues. CDR3 protein: CASSKSGWELDTEAFF. The CDR3, as DNA: TGTGCCAGCAGCAAAAGCGGGTGGGAATTGGACACTGAAGCTTTCTTT.

The J gene is TRBJ1-2, the V gene TRBV5-1, with D possibly TRBD1 on 5 matching bases. CDR3 length equals 15 residues. Trimming pared 1 base from V and 7 bases from J, leaving 17 bases between. Germline CDR1 and CDR2: SGHRS and YFSETQ. This CDR3 reads CASSLKGREIGGYTF. The CDR3 DNA is TGCGCCAGCAGCTTGAAGGGCAGGGAAATTGGTGGCTACACCTTC.

This clone showed up just once. The rearrangement uses TRBV7-2 and TRBJ2-3; TRBD1 matches 8 bases. Germline CDR1 and CDR2: SGHTA and FQGNSA. This CDR3 is 15 amino acids long. V lost 1 base and J lost 6; bases outside the gene matches: 6. CDR3 nucleotides: TGTGCCAGCAGCTTAGACAGGGGGTCCAGGGATACGCAGTATTTT. Translation gives CASSLDRGSRDTQYF.

CDR3 DNA sequence: TGTGCCAGCAGTTACTCAACAATTGAGCAGTTCTTC. Translating it yields CASSYSTIEQFF. V gene TRBV6-6 combines with J gene TRBJ2-1, with unresolved D. Germline-derived CDR1 and CDR2 are MNHNY and SVGAGI (reference sequence). Trimming stripped 0 bases from V and 9 bases from J, with 6 bases between. The length of the CDR3 is 12 residues.

This chain joins TRBV7-8 and TRBJ2-4; perhaps TRBD1 as D (5 bases). The CDR3 runs 16 residues. Germline-derived CDR1 and CDR2 are SGHVS and FQNEAQ. Trimming stripped 1 base from V and 0 bases from J, with 10 bases between. The chain's CDR3 is CASSLVTELAKNIQYF. The CDR3 bases are TGTGCCAGCAGCTTAGTGACAGAACTAGCCAAAAACATTCAGTACTTC.

This clone was seen ten or more times. The V gene is TRBV6-5, the J gene TRBJ2-1; 7 bases match TRBD2. Germline CDR1 reads MNHEY; CDR2 reads SVGAGI. Trimming at V came to 7 bases and at J to 5 bases, leaving 11 bases not matched to a gene. The CDR3 loop spans 15 amino acids. CDR3 bases: TGTGCCAGCACTACCTGGGGGGGGGAAAACAATGAGCAGTTCTTC. Translated: CASTTWGGENNEQFF.

This rearrangement joins TRBV5-4 to TRBJ1-2, with TRBD1 matching over 7 bases. This CDR3 region has 15 residues. Trimming at V came to 5 bases and at J to 0 bases, leaving 7 bases not matched to a gene. Germline V gene lookup returns CDR1 SGHNT and CDR2 YYREEE (reference sequence). CDR3 residues: CASRTQGTANYGYTF. The CDR3 DNA sequence: TGTGCCAGCAGGACACAGGGGACCGCTAACTATGGCTACACCTTC. Supplemented by reference TRBV5-4 and TRBJ1-2, the full variable domain reads ETGVTQSPTHLIKTRGQQVTLRCSSQSGHNTVSWYQQALGQGPQFIFQYYREEENGRGNFPPRFSGLQFPNYSSELNVNALELDDSALYLCASRTQGTANYGYTFGSGTRLTVV.